These T cell receptor beta chains were read from a single sample in a study of technical replicates of blood from a handful of donors. The method was immunoSEQ multiplex PCR; TCRdb's version includes in-frame clones alone and lacks a portion of them. The data show 75,000 to 95,000 clones, about 96% seen once. Sequences were obtained from T cells isolated from PBMCs. These receptors were taken from a human donor in good health. Both conserved end residues are part of each CDR3. The D gene is left open where the match is weak. Clone size appears in some rows only: once, few, many, or a class for an expanded clone.

size	V	D	J	CDR3	DNA
few	TRBV28	TRBD1	TRBJ1-1	CASSFSGGAGTEAFF	TGTGCCAGCAGTTTCTCAGGGGGCGCGGGTACTGAAGCTTTCTTT
-	TRBV6-1	TRBD1	TRBJ2-7	CASGLGTGVSYEQYF	TGTGCCAGCGGACTGGGGACAGGGGTTTCCTACGAGCAGTACTTC
-	TRBV27	-	TRBJ2-1	CASSSQRLHNEQFF	TGTGCCAGCAGTTCCCAGCGACTACACAATGAGCAGTTCTTC
-	TRBV28	TRBD1	TRBJ2-5	CASNADRAIETQYF	TGTGCCAGCAATGCGGACAGGGCGATAGAGACCCAGTACTTC
-	TRBV15	TRBD2	TRBJ2-1	CATSSSSGRRDNEQFF	TGTGCCACCAGCAGCTCAAGCGGGAGAAGGGACAATGAGCAGTTCTTC
-	TRBV2	TRBD1	TRBJ2-2	CASSEQGAHNTGELFF	TGTGCCAGCAGTGAGCAGGGGGCCCACAACACCGGGGAGCTGTTTTTT
-	TRBV18	TRBD1	TRBJ2-1	CASSPGTGAVNEQFF	TGTGCCAGCTCACCCGGGACAGGGGCCGTCAATGAGCAGTTCTTC
-	TRBV7-2	-	TRBJ2-7	CASSLVRLVVSYEQYF	TGTGCCAGCAGCTTAGTTAGACTAGTCGTATCCTACGAGCAGTACTTC
-	TRBV7-6	-	TRBJ2-7	CASSPAYEQYF	TGTGCCAGCAGCCCTGCCTACGAGCAGTACTTC
-	TRBV15	TRBD1	TRBJ2-7	CATSFGQVDSYEQYF	TGTGCCACCAGCTTCGGACAGGTCGACTCCTACGAGCAGTACTTC
-	TRBV29-1	TRBD1	TRBJ1-2	CSAITGENDGYTF	TGCAGCGCAATAACAGGGGAGAATGATGGCTACACCTTC
once	TRBV6-5	TRBD2	TRBJ2-7	CASSSVAGGSYEQYF	TGTGCCAGCAGTTCCGTAGCGGGCGGTTCCTACGAGCAGTACTTC
-	TRBV10-3	TRBD1	TRBJ1-4	CAISEAYRGTNEKLFF	TGTGCCATCAGTGAGGCGTACAGGGGAACTAATGAAAAACTGTTTTTT
-	TRBV6-1	TRBD2	TRBJ2-1	CASSDPGLAVYNEQFF	TGTGCCAGCAGTGATCCGGGACTAGCGGTCTACAATGAGCAGTTCTTC
-	TRBV5-6	TRBD2	TRBJ2-7	CASSLGTSGRWTYEQYF	TGTGCCAGCAGCTTGGGGACTAGCGGGAGGTGGACCTACGAGCAGTACTTC
-	TRBV11-2	TRBD1	TRBJ1-3	CASSSWTGGDSGNTIYF	TGTGCCAGCAGCTCCTGGACAGGGGGAGACTCTGGAAACACCATATATTTT
-	TRBV29-1	-	TRBJ2-1	CSVSRFIDSYNEQFF	TGCAGCGTTTCCAGGTTCATCGACTCCTACAATGAGCAGTTCTTC
-	TRBV5-1	TRBD2	TRBJ2-2	CASRPGTSATGELFF	TGCGCCAGCCGGCCGGGGACTAGCGCCACCGGGGAGCTGTTTTTT
once	TRBV4-1	-	TRBJ2-3	CASSQEERPDTQYF	TGCGCCAGCAGCCAAGAGGAGCGGCCAGATACGCAGTATTTT
-	TRBV19	TRBD2	TRBJ2-3	CASSEEGGDTQYF	TGTGCCAGTAGTGAGGAGGGAGGGGATACGCAGTATTTT
-	TRBV25-1	-	TRBJ1-3	CASQVSGNTIYF	TGTGCCAGTCAGGTATCTGGAAACACCATATATTTT
-	TRBV14	-	TRBJ2-7	CASSLGQWGYEQYF	TGTGCCAGCAGCCTCGGACAGTGGGGCTACGAGCAGTACTTC
-	TRBV28	-	TRBJ2-3	CASSLGRDKGDTQYF	TGTGCCAGCAGTTTAGGACGGGACAAGGGAGATACGCAGTATTTT
-	TRBV10-3	-	TRBJ1-3	CAISAGGAGEAGNTIYF	TGTGCCATCAGTGCAGGTGGCGCAGGGGAAGCTGGAAACACCATATATTTT
-	TRBV7-2	-	TRBJ2-7	CASSLVAASREQYF	TGTGCCAGCAGCTTAGTAGCGGCCTCTAGAGAGCAGTACTTC
once	TRBV5-4	TRBD2	TRBJ2-7	CASSLGLAEPYEQYF	TGTGCCAGCAGCTTGGGACTAGCGGAACCCTACGAGCAGTACTTC
-	TRBV19	TRBD1	TRBJ2-5	CASSMTGGLETQYF	TGTGCCAGTAGTATGACAGGGGGCTTGGAGACCCAGTACTTC
-	TRBV6-1	-	TRBJ2-5	CASSEAWTGTNNRGSQYF	TGTGCCAGCAGTGAAGCCTGGACTGGTACTAATAATAGGGGGTCCCAGTACTTC
-	TRBV28	-	TRBJ2-7	CASSRQTYEQYF	TGTGCCAGCAGCAGACAAACCTACGAGCAGTACTTC
-	TRBV4-1	-	TRBJ2-1	CASSQEETGTYNEQFF	TGCGCCAGCAGCCAAGAAGAGACAGGTACCTACAATGAGCAGTTCTTC
-	TRBV5-1	TRBD1	TRBJ2-7	CASSPVVSGTGLYEQYF	TGCGCCAGCAGCCCGGTCGTATCAGGGACAGGCCTCTACGAGCAGTACTTC
-	TRBV5-6	-	TRBJ2-7	CASSFQAFYEQYF	TGTGCCAGCAGCTTCCAGGCCTTCTACGAGCAGTACTTC
-	TRBV27	TRBD1	TRBJ1-5	CASSLVGQSNQPQHF	TGTGCCAGCAGTTTAGTGGGACAGAGCAATCAGCCCCAGCATTTT
-	TRBV15	-	TRBJ2-3	CATSRDRVSTDTQYF	TGTGCCACCAGCAGGGACAGAGTAAGCACAGATACGCAGTATTTT
-	TRBV10-3	-	TRBJ2-5	CAIRPGAEETQYF	TGTGCCATCAGGCCCGGTGCCGAAGAGACCCAGTACTTC
-	TRBV6-5	-	TRBJ2-7	CASSYSRSSSYEQYF	TGTGCCAGCAGTTACTCGCGGTCTAGCAGCTACGAGCAGTACTTC
-	TRBV19	-	TRBJ1-1	CASRNRVIAAAYLLNTEAFF	TGTGCCAGTAGGAACAGGGTAATAGCCGCCGCCTACCTCTTGAACACTGAAGCTTTCTTT
-	TRBV19	TRBD2	TRBJ2-7	CASSSQASGSYEQYF	TGTGCCAGTAGTAGTCAAGCTAGCGGGAGTTACGAGCAGTACTTC
-	TRBV7-3	TRBD2	TRBJ2-2	CASSLTSGMGTGELFF	TGTGCCAGCAGCTTAACTAGCGGGATGGGGACCGGGGAGCTGTTTTTT
-	TRBV5-6	-	TRBJ1-1	CASSLQGTEAFF	TGTGCCAGCAGTCTACAGGGAACTGAAGCTTTCTTT
-	TRBV28	-	TRBJ1-2	CASSVGGLNYGYTF	TGTGCCAGCTCAGTAGGCGGACTGAACTATGGCTACACCTTC
-	TRBV11-3	-	TRBJ1-5	CASSSGLTNQPQHF	TGTGCCAGCAGCTCAGGGCTGACGAATCAGCCCCAGCATTTT
-	TRBV19	TRBD1	TRBJ1-1	CASSIAAGGTEAFF	TGTGCCAGTAGTATAGCGGCAGGGGGCACTGAAGCTTTCTTT